A single sample is the source of the 10 T cell receptor beta chains below, sequenced in a study of CD8+CD57+ T cells in acquired aplastic anemia. The template for TCR beta VDJ and CDR3 sequence profiling was genomic DNA. One entry per CDR3 protein results from TCRdb running MiXCR on the reads. Among under 350,000 distinct CDR3 sequences listed, around 60% were seen once. The specimen was sorted CD4+, CD8+, or CD8+CD57+ T cells (not recorded which) from PBMCs. These receptors were collected from a human donor with severe aplastic anemia or a healthy control (not recorded which).

The J gene is TRBJ2-7, the V gene TRBV20-1; 7 bases are shared with TRBD1. The CDR3 covers 13 residues. Germline assignment: CDR1 DFQATT and CDR2 SNEGSKA (reference sequence). After removal of 5 bases from V and 2 bases from J, the junction contained 6 bases not matched to a gene. CDR3 protein: CSAAGTDAYEQYF. CDR3 in DNA: TGCAGTGCTGCCGGGACAGATGCCTACGAGCAGTACTTC.

The chain couples TRBV25-1 to TRBJ2-5; 8 bases are shared with TRBD1. The CDR3 contains 16 residues. After removal of 5 bases from V and 1 base from J, the junction contained 9 bases not matched to a gene. Germline V gives CDR1 MGHDK, CDR2 SYGVNS. The CDR3 reads CASSNRGRGLQETQYF. As DNA, the CDR3 is TGTGCCAGCAGTAATCGGGGCAGGGGGCTCCAAGAGACCCAGTACTTC.

Concerning this clonotype: This CDR3 is missing its conserved last phenylalanine or tryptophan, likely due to a read error. The CDR3 coding sequence is TGTGCCAGCTCACCGGCACTAGCGGGGGAGTCCTACAATGAGCAGTTCTCC. Its translation is CASSPALAGESYNEQFS. This chain uses TRBV18 with TRBJ2-1, with TRBD2 identical over 11 bases. Unmatched junction bases numbered 5, after V lost 3 bases and J lost 1 base. The CDR3 has 17 residues. Germline lookup yields CDR1 KGHSH and CDR2 LQKENI.

The chain joins TRBV2 to TRBJ2-7; unclear D gene. V was clipped by 9 bases and J by 2 bases, with 17 bases between them. The germline V gene encodes CDR1 SNHLY and CDR2 FYNNEI. The CDR3 consists of 14 residues. The CDR3 is CASRTGLSAYEQYF. The DNA for the CDR3 is TGTGCCAGTCGTACGGGTTTATCGGCCTACGAGCAGTACTTC.

In this sample, this clonotype turned up a few times. As DNA, the CDR3 is TGTGCCATCAGTGAGTCAGAGGGGGGGTACGAGCAGTACTTC. Its protein product is CAISESEGGYEQYF. This chain connects TRBV10-3 to TRBJ2-7; tentative D call: TRBD2 (7 bases). V was trimmed by 0 bases and J by 4 bases, leaving 10 bases between them. The germline gives CDR1 ENHRY, CDR2 SYGVKD. The CDR3 covers 14 residues.

This chain uses TRBV6-2 or TRBV6-3 with TRBJ1-1, with D perhaps TRBD1 (6 bases). The CDR3 is 13 residues long. V lost 3 bases and J 5 bases, leaving 10 bases between the germline ends. Germline-derived CDR1 and CDR2 are MNHEY and SVGEGT. DNA for the CDR3: TGTGCCAGCAGTTATTTCAGGGGTACTGAAGCTTTCTTT. Protein product: CASSYFRGTEAFF.

This clonotype showed up many times. This chain links TRBV5-8 with TRBJ2-3; no clear D gene. V was clipped by 7 bases and J by 2 bases, with 5 bases between them. CDR1 and CDR2 from the germline V gene are SGHTS and YDEGEE. The CDR3 totals 11 residues. CDR3 coding DNA: TGTGCCAGCGGGAACACAGATACGCAGTATTTT. It is translated as CASGNTDTQYF.

This clonotype was seen many times. The V and J genes are TRBV7-9 and TRBJ2-1; 8 bases match TRBD1. V lost 1 base and J lost 5; bases outside the gene matches: 4. Germline V gene sequence: CDR1 SEHNR, CDR2 FQNEAQ (reference sequence). CDR3 length: 15 amino acids. CDR3 region: CASSLVRGLNNEQFF. DNA of the CDR3: TGTGCCAGCAGCTTAGTCAGGGGGCTTAACAATGAGCAGTTCTTC. Together with reference TRBV7-9 and TRBJ2-1, the CDR3 gives the full variable domain: DTGVSQNPRHKITKRGQNVTFRCDPISEHNRLYWYRQTLGQGPEFLTYFQNEAQLEKSRLLSDRFSAERPKGSFSTLEIQRTEQGDSAMYLCASSLVRGLNNEQFFGPGTRLTVL.

This clonotype showed up many times. This chain links TRBV7-2 with TRBJ1-3; D gene uncertain. This CDR3 is 14 amino acids long. The V gene's germline CDR1 is SGHTA and CDR2 FQGNSA. V gave up 1 base and J gave up 4 bases, with 8 bases separating them. The CDR3 protein is CASSLGPVGNTIYF. The CDR3 nucleotides are TGTGCCAGCAGCTTAGGGCCGGTGGGAAACACCATATATTTT.

This clonotype occurred many times. V usage is TRBV19 and J usage is TRBJ1-1, with TRBD1 identical over 7 bases. Germline V gene data show CDR1 as LNHDA and CDR2 as SQIVND (reference sequence). Germline trimming cut 3 bases from V and 0 bases from J; bases unmatched to any gene: 4. The CDR3 contains 15 residues. In nucleotides, the CDR3 is TGTGCCAGTAGTATCTCCGGGACAGTGAACACTGAAGCTTTCTTT. Protein: CASSISGTVNTEAFF.